This is a list of T cell receptor beta chains from one sample in a study of patients and donors after allogeneic stem cell transplantation. TCRdb analysed the RT-PCR reads with MiXCR anew, one entry per CDR3 protein. The sample consists of 85,000 to 90,000 distinct CDR3 sequences, around 49% of them appearing once. The sample comprised blood, either unsorted or a sorted T cell fraction (not recorded which). The source is a human donor who was either an allogeneic HSCT recipient or a stem cell or donor lymphocyte infusion donor (not recorded which). It is not recorded whose cells these are; they may come from a transplant donor. Each CDR3 is given with its conserved first and last residue. A D gene is named only where the DNA matches it firmly. Clone size is shown for a subset of rows, as once, few, many or a class of expanded clone.

.	TRBV27	TRBJ2-3	once	TGTGCCAGCAGTTCTTCACTTACTACGCAGTATTTT	CASSSSLTTQYF
.	TRBV6-2/TRBV6-3	TRBJ1-2	few	TGTGCCAGCAGTTACTCGTCCTTGCGGATTCTCGGCTATGGCTACACCTTC	CASSYSSLRILGYGYTF
.	TRBV18	TRBJ1-1	.	TGTGCCAGCTCACCACCTAGCACTGAAGCTTTCTTT	CASSPPSTEAFF
.	TRBV6-6	TRBJ1-5	.	TGTGCCAGCAGTATAGGGACGAGTGATCAGCCCCAGCATTTT	CASSIGTSDQPQHF
.	TRBV5-1	TRBJ1-2	.	TGCGCCAGCACCGAGAGGGATGGCTACACCTTC	CASTERDGYTF
.	TRBV11-2	TRBJ1-5	.	TGTGCCAGCAGCTCCGGCGGGGCCGGCAGCAATCAGCCCCAGCATTTT	CASSSGGAGSNQPQHF
.	TRBV5-8	TRBJ1-4	few	TGTGCCAGCAGCGGTTCTTCTAATGAAAAACTGTTTTTT	CASSGSSNEKLFF
.	TRBV12-3/TRBV12-4	TRBJ1-2	.	TGTGCCAGCAGTTTAGCGCTGCGGGGATACTATGGCTACACCTTC	CASSLALRGYYGYTF
.	TRBV11-2	TRBJ2-5	once	TGTGCCAGCCCTACTCCACCCCATCAAGAGACCCAGTACTTC	CASPTPPHQETQYF
TRBD1	TRBV12-3/TRBV12-4	TRBJ1-4	.	TGTGCCAGCAGGTCCGGGGGACAGGGGAATGAAAAACTGTTTTTT	CASRSGGQGNEKLFF
.	TRBV5-1	TRBJ1-1	.	TGCGCCAGCAGCTTCCGCCTGGGCACTGAAGCTTTCTTT	CASSFRLGTEAFF
TRBD1	TRBV7-9	TRBJ1-1	few	TGTGCCAGCAGCCCACTGGGACAGAACACTGAAGTTTTCTTT	CASSPLGQNTEVFF
.	TRBV9	TRBJ2-2	.	TGTGCCAGCAGCGTGGGGTTTTGGATCGAGAACACCGGGGAGCTGTTTTTT	CASSVGFWIENTGELFF
.	TRBV7-3	TRBJ2-3	.	TGTGCCAGCAGCTATAGGCGGAGCGCTAGCACAGATACGCAGTATTTT	CASSYRRSASTDTQYF
TRBD1	TRBV28	TRBJ1-2	few	TGTGCCACCTACGGACAGGGCGAAGCCCACTATGGCTACACCTTC	CATYGQGEAHYGYTF
.	TRBV7-6	TRBJ2-2	.	TGTGCCAGCAGCTTAGTTGGGGTGGAGCTGTTTTTT	CASSLVGVELFF
.	TRBV6-6	TRBJ2-5	.	TGTGCCAGCAGTTACTCTGTTGAGACCCAGTACTTC	CASSYSVETQYF
.	TRBV7-6	TRBJ1-5	.	TGTGCCAGCAGCCTATCAAGTGGAGGTTTTTTGGGTCAGCCCCAGCATTTT	CASSLSSGGFLGQPQHF
.	TRBV6-5	TRBJ1-1	few	TGTGCCAGCAGCCGTTTAATGAACACTGAAGCTTTCTTT	CASSRLMNTEAFF
.	TRBV19	TRBJ1-1	.	TGTGCCAGTAGTTCGGAGTGGACTGAAGCTTTCTTT	CASSSEWTEAFF
.	TRBV20-1	TRBJ1-4	.	TGCAGTGCTAGAAGCACCGGGACCATGGGAGAAAAACTGTTTTTT	CSARSTGTMGEKLFF
.	TRBV7-3	TRBJ1-1	.	TGTGCCAGCAGCTTAACGGTCAGGGACACTGAAGCTTTCTTT	CASSLTVRDTEAFF
.	TRBV12-3/TRBV12-4	TRBJ1-5	.	TGTGCCAGCAGCTTCAGGGAGAATAGTCAGCCCCAGCATTTT	CASSFRENSQPQHF
TRBD1	TRBV9	TRBJ1-1	.	TGTGCCAGCAGCCCAGGACAGGGTTTGAGGAACACTGAAGCTTTCTTT	CASSPGQGLRNTEAFF